This T cell receptor beta chain was profiled in a study of sequential checkpoint blockade in melanoma. The CDR3 is 17 residues long. The V segment lost 0 bases and the J segment 8 bases; nucleotides outside the gene matches: 11. Germline assignment: CDR1 MGHRA and CDR2 YSYEKL. Profiling relied on immunoSEQ multiplex PCR, and the TCRdb table lists in-frame clones only, not all of them. This table has approximately 28,000 clones, 83% appearing once. The treatment denotes: randomized to nivolumab then ipilimumab (arm A) or the reverse (arm B). From thawed PBMCs, live CD3+CD8+ cells negative for CD19 and CD56 were sorted.

The sequencing used CD8+ T cells sorted from blood (inferred from file names), collected from a patient given nivolumab and ipilimumab in sequence. V usage is TRBV4-1 and J usage is TRBJ2-1; 9 bases are a match to TRBD2. The receptor comes from a human donor with melanoma. The CDR3 coding sequence is TGCGCCAGCAGCCAAGATGTAATAGCGGGGGTGGGTGATGAGCAGTTCTTC. This codes for CASSQDVIAGVGDEQFF.